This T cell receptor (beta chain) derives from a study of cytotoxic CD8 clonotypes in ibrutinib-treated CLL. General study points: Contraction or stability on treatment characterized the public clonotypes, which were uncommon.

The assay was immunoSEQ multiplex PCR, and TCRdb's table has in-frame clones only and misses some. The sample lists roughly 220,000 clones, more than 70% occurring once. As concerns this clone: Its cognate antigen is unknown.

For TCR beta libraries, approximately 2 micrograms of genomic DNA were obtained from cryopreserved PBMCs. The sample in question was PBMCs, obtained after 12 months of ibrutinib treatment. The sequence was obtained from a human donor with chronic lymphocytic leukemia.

The CDR3 DNA is TGTGCCAGCTCAGCGGCGGCAGGGGGTATCTCAGGAAACACCATATATTTT. Residues: CASSAAAGGISGNTIYF. The chain employs TRBV18 and TRBJ1-3, with 7 positions matching TRBD1. CDR1 is KGHSH, CDR2 LQKENI, per germline. This CDR3 has 17 residues. The junction had 14 bases not matched to a gene; V was cut back by 5 bases and J by 4 bases.